What follows are 28 T cell receptor beta chains derived from one specimen sequenced in a study of CD8+ T cells in alopecia areata (dated by TCRdb to between 2018 and 2020). The library came from the immunoSEQ multiplex PCR assay. RNA was extracted from all samples and reverse transcribed into cDNA as template for TCR sequencing. Entries here come from immuneACCESS through TCRdb and include only in-frame sequences with V and J called. Some clones fail to appear in such tables; in the studies checked, an unresolved V gene covers under half of the shortfall, and the cause of the remainder is unknown. This sample gives around 130,000 clones in total; approximately 58% of them show up just once. Roughly 4.8% of the sample goes to the ten largest clones. The label giving this sample's time point can be read as: baseline before oral tofacitinib. The specimen was CD4+ T cells sorted from blood, collected at week 0. The receptors originated from a human donor with alopecia areata.

This chain connects TRBV5-4 to TRBJ1-2; D is uncertain. This CDR3 is built from 14 residues. Germline assignment: CDR1 SGHNT and CDR2 YYREEE (reference sequence). Trimming shortened V by 4 bases and J by 5 bases, and 15 bases separated the two germline ends. CDR3 residues: CASSGTPSLYGYTF. For the CDR3, the DNA is TGTGCCAGCAGCGGAACCCCCTCGTTATATGGCTACACCTTC. The variable domain in full, completed from reference TRBV5-4 and TRBJ1-2, reads ETGVTQSPTHLIKTRGQQVTLRCSSQSGHNTVSWYQQALGQGPQFIFQYYREEENGRGNFPPRFSGLQFPNYSSELNVNALELDDSALYLCASSGTPSLYGYTFGSGTRLTVV.

V gene TRBV4-3 combines with J gene TRBJ2-7; 9 bases are shared with TRBD2. The CDR3 length is 16 residues. The germline V gene has CDR1 LGHNA and CDR2 YSLEER. V lost 0 bases, J lost 2 bases, and 5 bases stayed unmatched. CDR3 coding DNA: TGCGCCAGCAGCCAAGATGGGATAGCGGGAGCCTACGAGCAGTACTTC. It yields the protein CASSQDGIAGAYEQYF.

This clone has just a few counts. This sequence joins TRBV4-1 and TRBJ1-1, with D unresolved. Trimming removed 1 base at V and 6 bases at J, with 12 bases between. CDR3 size: 14 residues. From germline, CDR1 is MGHRA and CDR2 YSYEKL. CDR3 sequence (DNA): TGCGCCAGCAGCCAAGCGGGTGGATGGGCTGAAGCTTTCTTT. Residues: CASSQAGGWAEAFF.

The chain uses TRBV2 and TRBJ1-1, with 7 positions matching TRBD1. The CDR3 spans 15 residues. V dropped 6 bases and J dropped 1; count of bases not matched to a gene: 8. From germline, CDR1 is SNHLY and CDR2 FYNNEI. The CDR3 sequence is CASSARGTENTEAFF. In DNA form, the CDR3 reads TGTGCCAGCAGCGCGAGGGGGACAGAGAACACTGAAGCTTTCTTT.

The chain joins TRBV14 to TRBJ2-1, with D unresolved. V lost 2 bases, J lost 6 bases, and 11 bases lay in between. The CDR3 consists of 14 residues. CDR1 is SGHDN and CDR2 is FVKESK in the germline V gene. The CDR3 sequence: CASSQTRFRNEQFF. The CDR3 DNA follows: TGTGCCAGCAGCCAAACCCGTTTTCGCAATGAGCAGTTCTTC.

About this clone itself: The sample has other DNA sequences that encode this CDR3 too. The CDR3 is CASSSGTSRETQYF. The CDR3 DNA sequence: TGCGCCAGCAGTTCCGGGACTAGTCGGGAGACCCAGTACTTC. The chain uses TRBV5-1 and TRBJ2-5; 8 bases are a match to TRBD2. The germline V gene has CDR1 SGHRS and CDR2 YFSETQ. Germline trimming cut 5 bases from V and 5 bases from J; bases unmatched to any gene: 8. CDR3 size: 14 residues.

This clone showed up just a few times. The J gene is TRBJ1-3, the V gene TRBV7-2, with 11 bases lining up with TRBD1. The CDR3 consists of 17 residues. Germline V CDR1 and CDR2: SGHTA, FQGNSA. The junction had 5 bases not matched to a gene; V was cut back by 2 bases and J by 2 bases. The CDR3 reads CASSLQGQGATGNTIYF. The CDR3 DNA is TGTGCCAGCAGCTTACAAGGACAGGGGGCGACTGGAAACACCATATATTTT. Complete variable domain (other parts from reference TRBV7-2 and TRBJ1-3): GAGVSQSPSNKVTEKGKDVELRCDPISGHTALYWYRQSLGQGLEFLIYFQGNSAPDKSGLPSDRFSAERTGGSVSTLTIQRTQQEDSAVYLCASSLQGQGATGNTIYFGEGSWLTVV.

The rearrangement links TRBV6-1 to TRBJ1-5; D is unclear. V was clipped by 0 bases and J by 2 bases, with 11 bases between them. CDR1 and CDR2 from the germline V gene are MNHNS and SASEGT. The CDR3 loop spans 16 amino acids. For the CDR3, the DNA is TGTGCCAGCAGTGAAGCGGTATGGGTGGGCAATCAGCCCCAGCATTTT. It yields the protein CASSEAVWVGNQPQHF.

This chain connects TRBV30 to TRBJ1-1, with 7 bases that match TRBD1. The trim removed 2 bases at V and 7 bases at J, leaving 7 bases unmatched. This CDR3 comprises 13 residues. Germline CDR1 GTSNPN, CDR2 SVGIG (reference sequence). The CDR3 DNA reads as TGTGCCTGGAGTAAACCGGGACAGTATGAAGCTTTCTTT. It translates to CAWSKPGQYEAFF.

This chain connects TRBV4-2 to TRBJ2-7, with D possibly being TRBD2 (6 bases). V gave up 0 bases and J gave up 2 bases, with 11 bases separating them. CDR1 and CDR2 from the germline V gene are LGHNA and YNFKEQ. CDR3 length equals 15 residues. The CDR3 sequence is CASSQERTIAYEQYF. The CDR3 region has the DNA TGTGCCAGCAGCCAAGAAAGGACTATCGCCTACGAGCAGTACTTC.

This clone was picked up a small number of times. The gene calls are TRBV15 and TRBJ1-1; D is uncertain. The V gene lost 4 bases and the J gene lost 4 bases, with 16 bases spanning the gap. The germline V gene encodes CDR1 LNHNV and CDR2 YYDKDF (reference sequence). The CDR3 is made up of 15 amino acids. The CDR3 DNA sequence: TGTGCCACCAGCAAGGATATTGGGGAGGGCACTGAAGCTTTCTTT. It translates to CATSKDIGEGTEAFF.

In its sample, this clone was seen a few times. V usage is TRBV5-1 and J usage is TRBJ2-6, with 8 bases fitting TRBD1. CDR3 length: 17 amino acids. Germline values: CDR1 SGHRS, CDR2 YFSETQ. V trimming: 4 bases; J trimming: 3 bases; junction bases outside the gene matches: 9. The CDR3 nucleotides read TGCGCCAGCAGCCACTCCAGGGGGCCGAGTGGGGCCAACGTCCTGACTTTC. It encodes CASSHSRGPSGANVLTF.

The V gene is TRBV2, the J gene TRBJ2-3; a weak D match, TRBD1 (6 bases). The V gene's germline CDR1 is SNHLY and CDR2 FYNNEI. V lost 8 bases, J lost 4 bases, and 10 bases lay in between. The CDR3 covers 12 residues. In nucleotides, the CDR3 is TGTGCCAGCGGACAGATCTCAGATACGCAGTATTTT. Translation: CASGQISDTQYF.

Here the CDR3 reads CASSPLQGAQYF. The CDR3 DNA reads as TGTGCCAGCAGCCCGCTTCAGGGGGCCCAGTACTTC. The chain combines TRBV6-5 with TRBJ2-5; 7 bases line up with TRBD1. V shed 6 bases and J 9 bases; nucleotides not matched to a gene: 7. Germline V lookup: CDR1 MNHEY, CDR2 SVGAGI. This CDR3 region has 12 residues.

The chain is built from TRBV29-1 and TRBJ1-2, with TRBD1 matching 7 bases. J lost 7 bases, V lost 7 bases, and 15 bases had no gene match. The germline V gene has CDR1 SQVTM and CDR2 ANQGSEA. This CDR3 contains 14 residues. The CDR3 spells CSATEGARDGGYTF. The CDR3 region has the DNA TGCAGCGCCACCGAGGGGGCCAGGGATGGTGGCTACACCTTC.

The J gene is TRBJ2-5, the V gene TRBV5-1; tentatively, D is TRBD1 (5 bases). This CDR3 is 13 amino acids long. V was shortened by 7 bases and J by 2 bases, with 12 bases between the two germline ends. Looked up from germline, CDR1 is SGHRS and CDR2 is YFSETQ. DNA of the CDR3: TGCGCCAGCTCGGACACCATACAAGAGACCCAGTACTTC. Translated, it gives CASSDTIQETQYF. The whole variable domain, remainder taken from reference TRBV5-1 and TRBJ2-5, is KAGVTQTPRYLIKTRGQQVTLSCSPISGHRSVSWYQQTPGQGLQFLFEYFSETQRNKGNFPGRFSGRQFSNSRSEMNVSTLELGDSALYLCASSDTIQETQYFGPGTRLLVL.

This clone was observed a handful of times. The chain joins TRBV13 to TRBJ2-7; no clear D gene. The V end was cut by 3 bases, the J end by 0 bases, with 24 bases between. The CDR3 covers 19 residues. The germline V gene has CDR1 PRHDT and CDR2 FYEKMQ (reference sequence). The chain's CDR3 is CASSLLHYRAGDSSYEQYF. In DNA, the CDR3 is TGTGCCAGCAGCTTGCTGCACTATAGGGCCGGAGATTCCTCCTACGAGCAGTACTTC.

The chain employs TRBV6-5 and TRBJ2-5; D may match TRBD1 or TRBD2 (5 bases each). Germline V lookup: CDR1 MNHEY, CDR2 SVGAGI. This CDR3 is built from 14 residues. V was cut by 2 bases and J by 5 bases, with 12 bases left in between. In DNA, the CDR3 is TGTGCCAGCAGTTACATACGGGGCGCGGAGACCCAGTACTTC. It yields the protein CASSYIRGAETQYF.

This clone turned up a few times. The DNA for the CDR3 is TGCGCCAGCAGCTTGGCCAGAACCGGGGAGCTGTTTTTT. It encodes CASSLARTGELFF. The V and J genes are TRBV5-1 and TRBJ2-2; D remains ambiguous. The CDR3 is 13 residues long. Trimming pared 0 bases from V and 5 bases from J, leaving 5 bases between. Germline V gene sequence: CDR1 SGHRS, CDR2 YFSETQ.

This clone occurred a few times. V gene TRBV18 combines with J gene TRBJ2-6; D tentatively fits TRBD1 or TRBD2 (5 bases each). This CDR3 region has 17 residues. V was cut by 3 bases and J by 4 bases, with 16 bases left in between. Germline CDR1 and CDR2: KGHSH and LQKENI. The CDR3 region is CASSPQGSGLGANVLTF. CDR3 in DNA: TGTGCCAGCTCACCCCAAGGGTCGGGGCTCGGGGCCAACGTCCTGACTTTC.

On this clone: Germline and junction disagree at one end, which may indicate a read error. The chain has TRBV27 and TRBJ2-1, with D possibly being TRBD2 (6 bases). Germline V lookup: CDR1 MNHEY, CDR2 SMNVEV (reference sequence). CDR3 length: 12 amino acids. CDR3 nucleotide sequence: TGTGCCAGCAGACTAGCTAGCGCTAACCTCATCTTC. This translates into CASRLASANLIF.

This clone occurred a few times. The chain links TRBV7-9 to TRBJ2-5; 8 bases are shared with TRBD1. CDR1 SEHNR and CDR2 FQNEAQ come from the germline V gene (reference sequence). The V and J ends lost 3 bases and 5 bases, in that order; junction bases with no gene match: 5. The CDR3 is 14 residues long. CDR3 in amino acids: CASSFGQGRETQYF. The CDR3 coding sequence is TGTGCCAGCAGCTTTGGACAGGGCCGGGAGACCCAGTACTTC.

The gene calls are TRBV18 and TRBJ1-4, with unresolved D. Trimming pared 2 bases from V and 4 bases from J, leaving 8 bases between. Germline V gives CDR1 KGHSH, CDR2 LQKENI. CDR3 length: 14 amino acids. The CDR3 nucleotides are TGTGCCAGCTCACCAAGCAGTAATAATGAAAAACTGTTTTTT. Amino acids: CASSPSSNNEKLFF.

The CDR3, as DNA: TGTGCCAGCAGCCGGGGCCTCCAAGAGACCCAGTACTTC. It encodes CASSRGLQETQYF. This rearrangement joins TRBV7-2 to TRBJ2-5; the D call may be TRBD1 or TRBD2 (5 bases each). This CDR3 comprises 13 residues. Looked up from germline, CDR1 is SGHTA and CDR2 is FQGNSA. V was shortened by 5 bases and J by 1 base, with 8 bases between the two germline ends.

The J gene is TRBJ2-5, the V gene TRBV2; D unresolved. CDR3 size: 11 residues. V lost 3 bases, J lost 5 bases, and 4 bases lay in between. The germline gives CDR1 SNHLY, CDR2 FYNNEI. The DNA for the CDR3 is TGTGCCAGCAGTGATACGGAGACCCAGTACTTC. Its translation is CASSDTETQYF.

CDR3: CASSLGLAGVGELFF. The DNA for the CDR3 is TGTGCCAGCAGCTTAGGACTAGCGGGGGTCGGGGAGCTGTTTTTT. V gene TRBV7-2 combines with J gene TRBJ2-2; TRBD2 matches at 12 bases. Germline V gene data show CDR1 as SGHTA and CDR2 as FQGNSA. The CDR3 has 15 residues. V lost 1 base to trimming and J lost 7 bases; unmatched junction nucleotides: 1.

The chain uses TRBV18 and TRBJ2-1, with D tentatively TRBD1 (6 bases). The CDR3 consists of 11 residues. V was pared by 4 bases and J by 8 bases, with 6 bases between. In germline, CDR1 is KGHSH, CDR2 LQKENI. CDR3 in amino acids: CASSRTDEQFF. Written as DNA, the CDR3 is TGTGCCAGCTCACGGACAGATGAGCAGTTCTTC.

The J gene is TRBJ1-1, the V gene TRBV5-1, with TRBD1 matching 8 bases. V was pared by 4 bases and J by 1 base, with 6 bases of the junction left unmatched. CDR3 size: 15 residues. Germline V gene lookup returns CDR1 SGHRS and CDR2 YFSETQ. The chain's CDR3 is CASSTIGTGNTEAFF. In DNA, the CDR3 is TGCGCCAGCAGCACTATCGGGACAGGGAACACTGAAGCTTTCTTT.